The T cell receptor (beta chain) described here comes from a study of PD-1 blockade in classical Hodgkin lymphoma. Study-wide points: Prior to therapy, complete responders displayed diversity much like that of newly diagnosed patients.

Method: immunoSEQ multiplex PCR; TCRdb's copy keeps in-frame clones and lacks some. The table lists 70,000 to 80,000 clones, more than 85% of them singletons. CDR3 length equals 15 residues. The ends lost 5 bases at V and 6 bases at J; junction bases unmatched: 11. Germline CDR1 is MNHEY and CDR2 is SMNVEV (reference sequence). As for this clone: Its antigen is as yet unknown.

All the patients suffered relapse after autologous stem cell transplantation, and brentuximab vedotin exposure differed. The sequencing here drew on peripheral blood mononuclear cells (PBMCs), taken at baseline. This chain connects TRBV27 to TRBJ2-7; 9 nucleotides agree with TRBD1. This sequence was found in a human donor with classical Hodgkin lymphoma. The DNA for the CDR3 is TGTGCCAGCAGTGGGGAACAGGGGGCAATTGGCGAGCAGTACTTC. This codes for CASSGEQGAIGEQYF.